The entry below gives a single TCR beta chain sequence along with its context. Its antigen is as yet unknown. Trimming at V came to 5 bases and at J to 9 bases, leaving 10 bases not matched to a gene. Germline lookup yields CDR1 LGHNA and CDR2 YSLEER. This CDR3 region has 16 residues. The sample is drawn from a study of T-cell memory formation after mild COVID-19. Study-level background: Largely, the TCR clusters proved donor specific.

Whole-study results and caveats: CD4/CD8 balance held among clones contracting day 15 to 85, and later expanders leaned CD4+. The appearance of some responding clones in pre-infection memory suggested that cross-reactive memory joined.

TCRalpha and TCRbeta libraries used 5'RACE with constant-segment primers and UMIs. TCRdb ran MiXCR on the 5' RACE reads and lists one entry per CDR3 protein. The sample gives about 170,000 distinct CDR3 sequences, 13% of which show up once; 2.5% to 4% is in the top ten. V usage is TRBV4-3 and J usage is TRBJ1-6, with 10 nucleotides matching TRBD1. The clonotype originates from a man between 18 and 35 years old who had mild COVID-19 (a few samples of this study predate the infection). Cell type and time point are not known. The sequenced sample was PBMCs or a T cell subset sorted from them (not recorded which). The chain's CDR3 is CASSARDRGSLSPLHF. In nucleotides, the CDR3 is TGCGCCAGCAGCGCCCGGGACAGGGGCTCTCTTTCACCCCTCCACTTT.